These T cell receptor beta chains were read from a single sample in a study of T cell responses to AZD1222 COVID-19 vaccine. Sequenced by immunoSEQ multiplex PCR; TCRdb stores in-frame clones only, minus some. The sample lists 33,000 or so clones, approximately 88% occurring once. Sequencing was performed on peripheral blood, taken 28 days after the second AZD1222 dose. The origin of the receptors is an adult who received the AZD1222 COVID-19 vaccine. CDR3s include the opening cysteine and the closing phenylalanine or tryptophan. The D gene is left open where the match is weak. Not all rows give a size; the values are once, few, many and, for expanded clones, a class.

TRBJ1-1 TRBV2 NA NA TGTGCCAGCAAACTACAGGGCTGGGAAGCTTTCTTT CASKLQGWEAFF
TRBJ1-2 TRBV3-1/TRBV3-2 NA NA TGTGCCAGCAGCCAGGGTCCCCGGGGCTACACCTTC CASSQGPRGYTF
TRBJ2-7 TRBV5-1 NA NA TGCGCCAGCAGCCCCCGGGGGCAGGGGACAAGTACCTACGAGCAGTACTTC CASSPRGQGTSTYEQYF
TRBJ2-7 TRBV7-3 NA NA TGTGCCAGCAGCTTAACAGGGGGTTACGAGCAGTACTTC CASSLTGGYEQYF
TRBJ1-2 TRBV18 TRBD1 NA TGTGCCAGCTCACCCATGACAGGGGGCGCGAATGGCTACACCTTC CASSPMTGGANGYTF
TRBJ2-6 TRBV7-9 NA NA TGTGCCAGCAGCTTACTACTTCAGACAGCTGGGGCCAACGTCCTGACTTTC CASSLLLQTAGANVLTF
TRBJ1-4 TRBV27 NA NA TGTGCCAGCGCGCTTAGGGAGATAATTTCAACTAATGAAAAACTGTTTTTT CASALREIISTNEKLFF
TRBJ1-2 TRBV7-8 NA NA TGTGCCAGCAGCTTAGCGGAATATAAGACAGTGGGGTATGGCTACACCTTC CASSLAEYKTVGYGYTF
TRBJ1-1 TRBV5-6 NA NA TGTGCCAGCAGCTTGAAAGGGGCCTACACTGAAGCTTTCTTT CASSLKGAYTEAFF
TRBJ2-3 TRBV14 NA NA TGTGCCAGCAATCCCATTTCAGGCTTCACAGATACGCAGTATTTT CASNPISGFTDTQYF
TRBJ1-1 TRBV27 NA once TGTGCCAGCAGTAAACAGTGGGGGGTGGCTTTCTTT CASSKQWGVAFF
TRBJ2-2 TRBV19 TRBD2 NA TGTGCCAGTAGTTCCCCCGGACTAGCGGCGAACACCGGGGAGCTGTTTTTT CASSSPGLAANTGELFF
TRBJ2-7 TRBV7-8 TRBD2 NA TGTGCCAGCAGCTTAATATTCTCGAGAGGCGGGGGGCGCTTGTACGAGCAGTACTTC CASSLIFSRGGGRLYEQYF
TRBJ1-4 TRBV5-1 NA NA TGCGCCAGCAGCTTGGACGCTAATGAAAAACTGTTTTTT CASSLDANEKLFF
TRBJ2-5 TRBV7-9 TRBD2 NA TGTGCCAGCAGCTACACTAGCGGAGCCCAAGAGACCCAGTACTTC CASSYTSGAQETQYF
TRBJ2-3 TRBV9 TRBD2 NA TGTGCCAGCAGCGTAGCAGCGGGGGGGCCCCCAGATACGCAGTATTTT CASSVAAGGPPDTQYF
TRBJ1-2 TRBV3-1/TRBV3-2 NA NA TGTGCCAGCAGCCAAGGGACAGCTAACTATGGCTACACCTTC CASSQGTANYGYTF
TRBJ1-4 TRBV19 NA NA TGTGCCAGTCGGATCGGGGTGACTAATGAAAAACTGTTTTTT CASRIGVTNEKLFF
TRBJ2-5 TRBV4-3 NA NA TGCGCCAGCAGCCTGGCAGGTCAGAAGACCCAGTACTTC CASSLAGQKTQYF
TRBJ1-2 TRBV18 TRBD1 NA TGTGCCAGCTCACCGGACAGGGGGGCCGGCTACACCTTC CASSPDRGAGYTF
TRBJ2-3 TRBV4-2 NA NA TGTGCCAGCAGCCAAGAGGCGGCTAGGGGGGGGCGGGATTTT CASSQEAARGGRDF
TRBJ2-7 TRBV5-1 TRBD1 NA TGCGCCAGCAGCCCCATCGGACAGGGGGCACGAGAGCAGTACTTC CASSPIGQGAREQYF
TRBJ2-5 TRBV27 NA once TGTGCCAGCAGTTTACGGGACCCCCGAGAGACCCAGTACTTC CASSLRDPRETQYF
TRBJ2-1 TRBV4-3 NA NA TGCGCCAGCAGCCAAGATTCGGAGGGGGCCGCCTACAATGAGCAGTTCTTC CASSQDSEGAAYNEQFF
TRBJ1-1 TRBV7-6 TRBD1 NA TGTGCCAGCAGCACCCATCCGGGACAGGGGAACACTGAAGCTTTCTTT CASSTHPGQGNTEAFF
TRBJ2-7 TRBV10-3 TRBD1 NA TGTGCCATCAGTGAGTCCCCGGGACAGGGGATCGAGCAGTACTTC CAISESPGQGIEQYF